This TCR beta chain came from a study of shared clonotypes between healthy human individuals. Libraries were prepared by immunoSEQ multiplex PCR; TCRdb keeps only in-frame clonotypes and omits some of them. In the table there are roughly 2,300,000 clones, about 90% of which are singletons. Losses at the gene ends were 5 bases for V and 2 bases for J; bases not matched to a gene: 7. Germline V CDR1 and CDR2: LNHDA, SQIVND (reference sequence). The CDR3 runs 16 residues. Every donor was a Caucasian adult from Nashville, Tennessee. A split of CD4+ cells into CD45RA+ naive and CD45RA-negative memory subsets was performed.

Sequencing was done on a sample of naive CD4+ T cells from PBMCs. Noted subset: CD45RA+ positively selected. The genes are TRBV19 and TRBJ1-5; 9 nucleotides align to TRBD1. The sequence was collected from a man aged 18 to 35 in good health. Some clones in this sample may be carry-over from other donors' samples. The CDR3 nucleotides are TGTGCCAGTAGTTTACATCGGACAGGGGGCAATCAGCCCCAGCATTTT. Translated: CASSLHRTGGNQPQHF. Complete variable domain (other parts from reference TRBV19 and TRBJ1-5): DGGITQSPKYLFRKEGQNVTLSCEQNLNHDAMYWYRQDPGQGLRLIYYSQIVNDFQKGDIAEGYSVSREKKESFPLTVTSAQKNPTAFYLCASSLHRTGGNQPQHFGDGTRLSIL.